This paragraph reports one TCR beta chain. Its antigen remains unidentified. Regarding time point: week 5, during vaccination. The content of each vaccine dose was 300 ug of mutant IDH1 20-mer peptide, and topical imiquimod accompanied it. This specimen belongs to a study of a mutant IDH1 vaccine in newly diagnosed glioma. The assay was immunoSEQ multiplex PCR, and TCRdb's table has in-frame clones only and misses some. The sample records about 51,000 clones, around four fifths being singletons. V trimming: 4 bases; J trimming: 1 base; junction bases outside the gene matches: 7. CDR1 is SGHDT and CDR2 is YYEEEE in the germline V gene. This CDR3 has 15 residues.

The sample consisted of PBMCs, taken from a glioma patient whose treatment included an IDH1 peptide vaccine. The origin of this receptor is a woman aged 40 to 50 with glioma. V is TRBV5-6 and J is TRBJ1-1; 7 bases are a match to TRBD1. Written as DNA, the CDR3 is TGTGCCAGCAGCCCCTCGGGACAGAAGAACACTGAAGCTTTCTTT. It specifies CASSPSGQKNTEAFF.